The subject of this entry is one T cell receptor (beta chain). The entry originates in a study of blood T cell repertoires in COVID-19. For the study at large: Some COVID-19 samples were acute and others convalescent; all came from the United States, Italy and Spain. Sample material is recorded as cDNA or gDNA derived from T cells, B-cell-depleted T cells, or PBMCs.

This CDR3 comprises 15 residues. V lost 7 bases to trimming and J lost 5 bases, with 20 bases between them. Germline V gene sequence: CDR1 SNHLY, CDR2 FYNNEI. In the study's own analysis: Amplification from reference gene primers served as the basis for estimated nucleated cell counts. Measured with immunoSEQ multiplex PCR; TCRdb has only the in-frame clones, and not every one. V and J calls plus clone size are reproduced from that table; the DNA served to infer D and trimming. The sample shows just under 150,000 clones, about 88% of them seen only once. The chain combines TRBV2 with TRBJ1-2; D perhaps matches TRBD1 (5 bases). The sequencing input was peripheral blood. The sequence derives from a human donor with acute or convalescent COVID-19. The donor label of this sample is uncertain. CDR3 region: CASTTRGARVYGYTF. The DNA for the CDR3 is TGTGCCAGCACTACCCGTGGGGCTAGGGTTTATGGCTACACCTTC.